These 22 T cell receptor beta chains share one sample of origin, sequenced in a study of vaccination and CD4 T cells after COVID-19. The Oncomine TCR Beta short-read assay generated sequence data from the DNA of cultured CD4+ T cells. CD4+ T cells were cultured, and genomic DNA was extracted from them. TCRdb reprocessed the PCR reads via MiXCR and lists one record per CDR3 protein. The sample holds approximately 9,300 distinct CDR3 sequences, 30% to 35% seen once. The sample's treatment: roughly 10-day PBMC culture with coronavirus spike peptide pools or control peptides (ViraFEST assay). One should note that the unexposed donor's CD4+ T cells were collected before the COVID-19 pandemic (2011-2018). What these receptors recognize is not known. What was sequenced was CD4+ T cells from blood, cultured in vitro. The receptors here all came from a human donor in good health.

This clonotype showed up just a few times. The chain links TRBV24-1 to TRBJ1-1, with D possibly TRBD1 on 6 matching bases. V lost 6 bases and J 8 bases, leaving 15 bases between the germline ends. The CDR3 covers 13 residues. Germline CDR1 is KGHDR and CDR2 is SFDVKD. CDR3 loop: CATSPPGGGEAFF. In DNA, the CDR3 is TGTGCCACCAGTCCCCCCGGAGGGGGAGAAGCTTTCTTT.

The chain recombines TRBV15 with TRBJ2-7; D perhaps matches TRBD1 (6 bases). From germline, CDR1 is LNHNV and CDR2 YYDKDF (reference sequence). Trimming took off 1 base at V and 5 bases at J, with 15 bases between the two ends. The CDR3 has 15 residues. CDR3 residues: CATSRAQGSVNEQYF. CDR3 DNA: TGTGCCACCAGCAGAGCCCAGGGGAGCGTCAACGAGCAGTACTTC.

The sample holds a few counts of this clonotype. The chain links TRBV27 to TRBJ2-2; 7 nucleotides agree with TRBD2. Germline CDR1 reads MNHEY; CDR2 reads SMNVEV (reference sequence). The ends lost 7 bases at V and 1 base at J; junction bases unmatched: 3. The CDR3 is made up of 14 amino acids. DNA for the CDR3: TGTGCCAGCACCGGACTAGAGAACACCGGGGAGCTGTTTTTT. Translating gives CASTGLENTGELFF.

The rearrangement links TRBV6-2 or TRBV6-3 to TRBJ2-7; D remains ambiguous. CDR1 MNHEY and CDR2 SVGEGT come from the germline V gene. There are 13 residues in the CDR3. Trimming stripped 6 bases from V and 2 bases from J, with 11 bases between. CDR3 in DNA: TGTGCCAGCAGCCGCCCGGCCACCTACGAGCAGTACTTC. Translated, it gives CASSRPATYEQYF.

This clonotype was picked up a small number of times. The chain employs TRBV7-8 and TRBJ2-5, with D hard to call. The ends were cut back, 3 bases at V and 5 bases at J, with 13 bases in the middle. Germline assignment: CDR1 SGHVS and CDR2 FQNEAQ. The CDR3 extends over 14 amino acids. CDR3 sequence reads: CASSFGRIGETQYF. Written as DNA, the CDR3 is TGTGCCAGCAGCTTCGGCCGAATTGGGGAGACCCAGTACTTC.

In regard to this clonotype: One end of the junction is discordant with germline, which a read error may explain. The chain links TRBV28 to TRBJ1-5, with D possibly matching TRBD1 (6 bases). CDR1 is MDHEN and CDR2 is SYDVKM in the germline V gene. This CDR3 has 15 amino acids. CDR3 residues: CASSLGVQGRQPRHF. The CDR3 DNA sequence: TGTGCCAGCAGTTTGGGCGTACAGGGCCGGCAGCCCCGGCATTTT.

The V call is TRBV7-2, the J call TRBJ2-1, with D tentatively TRBD1 or TRBD2 (6 bases each). This CDR3 spans 16 amino acids. The V gene's germline CDR1 is SGHTA and CDR2 FQGNSA. Trimming shortened V by 5 bases and J by 0 bases, and 14 bases separated the two germline ends. The DNA for the CDR3 is TGTGCCAGCAGCCGGGGGCGGGTTAGCTCCTACAATGAGCAGTTCTTC. Translation: CASSRGRVSSYNEQFF.

This chain connects TRBV2 to TRBJ1-5; D is unresolved. This CDR3 contains 13 residues. Trimming cost V 4 bases and J 9 bases, with 13 bases left between them. Germline loops: CDR1 SNHLY, CDR2 FYNNEI. The CDR3: CASSGTAQRPQHF. In nucleotides, the CDR3 is TGTGCCAGCAGTGGGACGGCACAGAGGCCCCAGCATTTT.

The chain uses TRBV12-3 or TRBV12-4 and TRBJ2-7; TRBD2 aligns across 12 bases. The CDR3 extends over 16 amino acids. The V and J ends lost 5 bases and 5 bases, in that order; junction bases with no gene match: 10. The DNA of the CDR3 is TGTGCCAGCAGTCTGACTAGCGGGAGATTATCAAACGAGCAGTACTTC. Its translation is CASSLTSGRLSNEQYF.

The chain recombines TRBV18 with TRBJ1-5; the D is unclear. This CDR3 is built from 13 residues. Trimming left V 6 bases short and J 5 bases short, with 11 bases between. The germline gives CDR1 KGHSH, CDR2 LQKENI. CDR3 residues: CASSEGVDQPQHF. The CDR3 region has the DNA TGTGCCAGCTCGGAAGGTGTTGATCAGCCCCAGCATTTT.

The genes are TRBV10-3 and TRBJ2-7; 11 bases map to TRBD1. V lost 0 bases and J lost 5; bases outside the gene matches: 12. CDR1 ENHRY and CDR2 SYGVKD come from the germline V gene. This CDR3 has 18 amino acids. CDR3 DNA: TGTGCCATCAGTGAGTCTCCTGCTGGACAGGGGGCGTTTGACGAGCAGTACTTC. Protein product: CAISESPAGQGAFDEQYF.

The V call is TRBV7-2, the J call TRBJ2-1, with D maybe TRBD2 (6 bases). The germline CDR1 and CDR2 sequences are SGHTA and FQGNSA. The CDR3 has 13 residues. V was pared by 4 bases and J by 5 bases, with 9 bases between. CDR3 bases: TGTGCCAGCAGCTCGGGACTTCACAATGAGCAGTTCTTC. It yields the protein CASSSGLHNEQFF.

A word on this clonotype: A junction end diverges from the germline sequence, so it may reflect a read error. The chain couples TRBV6-5 to TRBJ2-7; TRBD2 matches 8 bases. Germline-derived CDR1 and CDR2 are MNHEY and SVGAGI. CDR3 length: 18 residues. The CDR3 reads CSSSYSGNSGGSSYEQYF. The CDR3 DNA follows: TGTTCCAGCAGTTACTCTGGGAACTCGGGAGGGAGCTCCTACGAGCAGTACTTC.

The chain uses TRBV7-8 and TRBJ1-1, with 7 bases matching TRBD1. This CDR3 has 15 amino acids. V dropped 1 base and J dropped 4; count of bases not matched to a gene: 6. Germline CDR1 and CDR2: SGHVS and FQNEAQ. Here the CDR3 DNA reads TGTGCCAGCAGCTTAGTGGTCCCAGGGGGCACTGAAGCTTTCTTT. Translated: CASSLVVPGGTEAFF.

By proportion, this clonotype is medium-sized. The rearrangement joins TRBV27 to TRBJ2-7; no definite D call. Deletions cut 3 bases from V and 0 bases from J, with 9 bases between. Germline V CDR1 and CDR2: MNHEY, SMNVEV (reference sequence). The CDR3 is 14 amino acids. The CDR3 loop is CASSFYHYSYEQYF. In DNA form, the CDR3 reads TGTGCCAGCAGTTTCTACCATTACTCCTACGAGCAGTACTTC.

This clonotype has more than one count but fewer than ten. V is TRBV7-3 and J is TRBJ2-1, with 7 bases fitting TRBD2. The CDR3 spans 15 residues. Germline V gene lookup returns CDR1 SGHTA and CDR2 FQGTGA. V was clipped by 2 bases and J by 4 bases; unmatched bases: 5. Written as DNA, the CDR3 is TGTGCCAGCAGCTTAGGGCTAGCGGAGTACAATGAGCAGTTCTTC. Translation: CASSLGLAEYNEQFF.

The CDR3 loop is CASSRAVNTGELFF. The CDR3 region has the DNA TGTGCCAGCAGCCGGGCCGTTAACACCGGGGAGCTGTTTTTT. The rearrangement links TRBV7-3 to TRBJ2-2; D is unclear. Germline lookup yields CDR1 SGHTA and CDR2 FQGTGA. V was trimmed by 5 bases and J by 2 bases, leaving 9 bases between them. The CDR3 loop spans 14 amino acids.

This clonotype has just a few counts. The J gene is TRBJ1-2, the V gene TRBV28, with D perhaps TRBD1 (6 bases). The CDR3 extends over 15 amino acids. V shed 7 bases and J shed 4 bases, with 19 bases lying between them. Per germline, CDR1 MDHEN and CDR2 SYDVKM. The CDR3 region has the DNA TGTGCCAGCACCCCAGGACAGAGGAGGACCTATGGCTACACCTTC. Encoded protein: CASTPGQRRTYGYTF.

This clonotype was detected only a few times. The CDR3 protein is CASSLGVGTLNTEAFF. The CDR3 nucleotides are TGTGCCAGCAGCTTAGGTGTGGGGACACTGAACACTGAAGCTTTCTTT. The chain carries TRBV7-8 and TRBJ1-1; D possibly corresponds to TRBD1 (6 bases). The CDR3 runs to 16 residues. Germline V gives CDR1 SGHVS, CDR2 FQNEAQ. Trimming stripped 1 base from V and 0 bases from J, with 12 bases between.

V is TRBV19 and J is TRBJ2-2, with TRBD2 matching 8 bases. The CDR3 length is 17 residues. The V and J ends lost 2 bases and 4 bases, in that order; junction bases with no gene match: 9. Germline CDR1 LNHDA, CDR2 SQIVND (reference sequence). This CDR3 is CASSILGRERRTGELFF. The CDR3 DNA reads TGTGCCAGTAGTATACTCGGGAGGGAAAGGCGCACCGGGGAGCTGTTTTTT.

The chain uses TRBV5-1 and TRBJ2-7, with D perhaps matching TRBD2 (6 bases). This CDR3 has 15 amino acids. Per the germline V gene, CDR1 is SGHRS and CDR2 is YFSETQ. Trimming took 0 bases from V and 2 from J, leaving 12 bases between them. The CDR3, as DNA: TGCGCCAGCAGCTTGGGAGGCGGGAAGGCCTACGAGCAGTACTTC. Translation gives CASSLGGGKAYEQYF.

This clonotype has only a few counts. This sequence joins TRBV19 and TRBJ1-1; 12 bases line up with TRBD1. The CDR3 sequence is 15 residues long. From germline, CDR1 is LNHDA and CDR2 SQIVND (reference sequence). Trimming at V came to 7 bases and at J to 4 bases, leaving 7 bases not matched to a gene. The CDR3 protein is CASKLGTGGRTEAFF. CDR3 sequence (DNA): TGTGCCAGTAAATTAGGGACAGGGGGCCGCACTGAAGCTTTCTTT.